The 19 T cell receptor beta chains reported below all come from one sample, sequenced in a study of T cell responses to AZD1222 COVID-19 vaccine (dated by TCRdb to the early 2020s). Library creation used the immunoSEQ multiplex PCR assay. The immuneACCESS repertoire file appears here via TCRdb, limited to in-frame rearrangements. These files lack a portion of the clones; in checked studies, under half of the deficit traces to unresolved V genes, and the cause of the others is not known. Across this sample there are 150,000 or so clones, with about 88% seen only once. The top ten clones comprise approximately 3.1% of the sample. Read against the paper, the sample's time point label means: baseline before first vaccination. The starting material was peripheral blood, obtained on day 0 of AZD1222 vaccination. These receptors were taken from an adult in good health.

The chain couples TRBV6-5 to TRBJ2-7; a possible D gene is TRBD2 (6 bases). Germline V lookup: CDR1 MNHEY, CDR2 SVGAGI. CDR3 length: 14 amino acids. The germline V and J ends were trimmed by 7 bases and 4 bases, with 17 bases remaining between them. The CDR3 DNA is TGTGCCAGCAACACTGAGACTAGACGATACGAGCAGTACTTC. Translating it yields CASNTETRRYEQYF.

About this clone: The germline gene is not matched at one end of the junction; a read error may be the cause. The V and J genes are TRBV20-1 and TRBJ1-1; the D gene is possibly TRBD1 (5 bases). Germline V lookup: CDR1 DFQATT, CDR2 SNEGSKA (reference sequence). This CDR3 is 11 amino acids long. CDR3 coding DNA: TGCAGTACAAGACGACAGAACGGGGAATTTTTT. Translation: CSTRRQNGEFF.

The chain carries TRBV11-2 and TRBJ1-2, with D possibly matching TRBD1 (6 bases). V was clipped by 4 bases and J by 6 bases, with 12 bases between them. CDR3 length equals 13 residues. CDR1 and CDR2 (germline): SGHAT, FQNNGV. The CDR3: CASSSSGADGYTF. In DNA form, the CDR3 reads TGTGCCAGCAGCTCTTCAGGGGCGGATGGCTACACCTTC.

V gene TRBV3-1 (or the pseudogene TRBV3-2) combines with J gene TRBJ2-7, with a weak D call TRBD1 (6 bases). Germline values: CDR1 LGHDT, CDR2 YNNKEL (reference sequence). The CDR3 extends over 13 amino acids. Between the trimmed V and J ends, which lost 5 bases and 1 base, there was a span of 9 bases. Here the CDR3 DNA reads TGTGCCAGCAGCTCCGGGACATCCTACGAGCAGTACTTC. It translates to CASSSGTSYEQYF.

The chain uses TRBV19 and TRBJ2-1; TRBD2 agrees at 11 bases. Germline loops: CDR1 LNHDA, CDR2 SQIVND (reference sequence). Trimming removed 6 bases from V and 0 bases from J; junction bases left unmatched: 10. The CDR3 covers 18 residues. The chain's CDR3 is CASSGLAGGSSSYNEQFF. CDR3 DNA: TGTGCCAGTAGCGGCCTAGCGGGGGGCTCGAGCTCCTACAATGAGCAGTTCTTC.

For the CDR3, the DNA is TGTGCCAGCAGTTTAGCAAGGAGCACTGAAGCTTTCTTT. Protein product: CASSLARSTEAFF. The chain carries TRBV12-3 or TRBV12-4 and TRBJ1-1; D gene uncertain. V dropped 0 bases and J dropped 4 bases, with 6 bases sitting between them. The CDR3 length is 13 residues.

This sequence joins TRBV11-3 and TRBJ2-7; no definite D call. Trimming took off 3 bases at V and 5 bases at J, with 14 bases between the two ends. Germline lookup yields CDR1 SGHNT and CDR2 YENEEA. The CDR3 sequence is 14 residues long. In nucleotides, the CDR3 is TGTGCCAGCAGCTTGGGCCGCCAATGGGACGAGCAGTACTTC. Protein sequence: CASSLGRQWDEQYF.

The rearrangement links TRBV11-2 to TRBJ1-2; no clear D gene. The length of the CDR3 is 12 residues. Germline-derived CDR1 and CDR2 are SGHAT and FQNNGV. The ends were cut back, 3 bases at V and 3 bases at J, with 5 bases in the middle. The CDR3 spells CASSFSDYGYTF. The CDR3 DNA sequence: TGTGCCAGCAGCTTCTCGGACTATGGCTACACCTTC.

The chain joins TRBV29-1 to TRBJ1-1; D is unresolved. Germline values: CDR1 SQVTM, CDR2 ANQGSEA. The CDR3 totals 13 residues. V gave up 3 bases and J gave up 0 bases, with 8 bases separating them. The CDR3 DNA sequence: TGCAGCGTTGAGGCAGACTTGAACACTGAAGCTTTCTTT. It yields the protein CSVEADLNTEAFF.

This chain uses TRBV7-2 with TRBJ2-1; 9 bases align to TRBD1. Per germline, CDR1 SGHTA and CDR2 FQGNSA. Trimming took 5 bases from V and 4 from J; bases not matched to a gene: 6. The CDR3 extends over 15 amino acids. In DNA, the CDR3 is TGTGCCAGCAGCCAGGACAGGGGTTGGTACAATGAGCAGTTCTTC. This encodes CASSQDRGWYNEQFF.

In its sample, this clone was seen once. The CDR3 region is CASSLDGGRNQPQHF. The DNA for the CDR3 is TGTGCCAGCAGCCTGGACGGAGGTCGCAATCAGCCCCAGCATTTT. This chain connects TRBV3-1 (or the pseudogene TRBV3-2) to TRBJ1-5; D is undetermined. Germline V gives CDR1 LGHDT, CDR2 YNNKEL (reference sequence). CDR3 size: 15 residues. Trimming cost V 4 bases and J 2 bases, with 12 bases left between them.

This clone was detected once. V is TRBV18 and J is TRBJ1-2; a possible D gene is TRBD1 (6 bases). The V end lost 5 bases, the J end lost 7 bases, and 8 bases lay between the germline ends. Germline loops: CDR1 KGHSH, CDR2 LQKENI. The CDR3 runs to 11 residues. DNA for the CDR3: TGTGCCAGCTCAGGACAGCGTGGCTACACCTTC. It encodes CASSGQRGYTF.

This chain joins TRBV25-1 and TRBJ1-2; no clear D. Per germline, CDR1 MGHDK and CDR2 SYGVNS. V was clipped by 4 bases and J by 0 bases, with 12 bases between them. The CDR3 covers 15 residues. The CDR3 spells CASSGTPGSNYGYTF. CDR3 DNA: TGTGCCAGCAGTGGCACCCCGGGGTCTAACTATGGCTACACCTTC.

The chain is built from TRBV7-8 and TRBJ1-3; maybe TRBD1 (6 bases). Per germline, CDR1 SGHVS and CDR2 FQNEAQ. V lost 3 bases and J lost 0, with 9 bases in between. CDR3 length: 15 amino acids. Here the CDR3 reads CASSFVGASGNTIYF. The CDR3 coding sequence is TGTGCCAGCAGCTTTGTGGGGGCCTCTGGAAACACCATATATTTT.

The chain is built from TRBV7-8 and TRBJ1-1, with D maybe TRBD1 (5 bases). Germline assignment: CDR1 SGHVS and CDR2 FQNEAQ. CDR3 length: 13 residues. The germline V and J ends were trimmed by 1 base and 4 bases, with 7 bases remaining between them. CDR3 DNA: TGTGCCAGCAGCTTAGGTGGGGGCACTGAAGCTTTCTTT. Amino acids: CASSLGGGTEAFF.

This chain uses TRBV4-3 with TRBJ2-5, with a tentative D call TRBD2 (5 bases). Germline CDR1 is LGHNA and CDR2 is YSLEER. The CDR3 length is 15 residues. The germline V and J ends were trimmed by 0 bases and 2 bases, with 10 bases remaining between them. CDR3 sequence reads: CASSQEGGRQETQYF. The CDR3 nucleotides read TGCGCCAGCAGCCAAGAAGGCGGGCGTCAAGAGACCCAGTACTTC.

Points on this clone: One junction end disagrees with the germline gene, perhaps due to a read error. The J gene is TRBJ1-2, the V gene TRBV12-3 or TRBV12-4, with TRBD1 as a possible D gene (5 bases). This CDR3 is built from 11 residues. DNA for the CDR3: TGTGCCAGCAGTTTGTCCAGGGTGATGGCCTTC. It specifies CASSLSRVMAF.

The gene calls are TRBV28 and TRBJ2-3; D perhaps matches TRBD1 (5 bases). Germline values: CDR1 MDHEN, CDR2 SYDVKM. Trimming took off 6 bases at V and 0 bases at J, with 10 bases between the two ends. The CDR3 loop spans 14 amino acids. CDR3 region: CASRTPGSTDTQYF. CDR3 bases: TGTGCCAGCAGGACCCCAGGGAGCACAGATACGCAGTATTTT.

The CDR3 coding sequence is TGTGCCAGCAGTTTAAGGGTTCGGGTGACCTTC. Translated, it gives CASSLRVRVTF. V usage is TRBV27 and J usage is TRBJ1-2, with unresolved D. Germline-derived CDR1 and CDR2 are MNHEY and SMNVEV (reference sequence). This CDR3 spans 11 amino acids. V was cut by 2 bases and J by 14 bases, with 12 bases left in between.